This passage covers 15 T cell receptor beta chains from one sample sequenced in a study of blood T cell repertoires in COVID-19. Sequencing used immunoSEQ multiplex PCR; TCRdb keeps in-frame clones, though not all of them. The sample includes 59,000 or so clones, approximately 78% of them seen just once. Material: peripheral blood. These receptors were taken from a human donor in a cohort sampled during active COVID-19.

The chain uses TRBV11-2 and TRBJ2-3, with a possible D match to TRBD1 (6 bases). V lost 1 base to trimming and J lost 0 bases, with 8 bases between them. The CDR3 extends over 15 amino acids. Germline assignment: CDR1 SGHAT and CDR2 FQNNGV. As DNA, the CDR3 is TGTGCCAGCAGCTTAGCCAGGGGAAGCACAGATACGCAGTATTTT. Amino acids: CASSLARGSTDTQYF.

Written as DNA, the CDR3 is TGTGCCAGCTCTCAAGGACAGGCCCCGGGGCAGCCCCAGCATTTT. Protein: CASSQGQAPGQPQHF. The gene calls are TRBV18 and TRBJ1-5, with 7 bases that match TRBD1. Germline trimming cut 6 bases from V and 7 bases from J; bases unmatched to any gene: 12. Germline V gives CDR1 KGHSH, CDR2 LQKENI. This CDR3 spans 15 amino acids.

The CDR3 loop reads CASSFTTQNTGELFF. CDR3 sequence (DNA): TGTGCCAGCAGCTTCACAACCCAGAACACCGGGGAGCTGTTTTTT. The chain has TRBV5-4 and TRBJ2-2, with D hard to call. The length of the CDR3 is 15 residues. Germline values: CDR1 SGHNT, CDR2 YYREEE (reference sequence). V lost 2 bases, J lost 1 base, and 9 bases lay in between. The whole variable domain, filled in from reference TRBV5-4 and TRBJ2-2, reads ETGVTQSPTHLIKTRGQQVTLRCSSQSGHNTVSWYQQALGQGPQFIFQYYREEENGRGNFPPRFSGLQFPNYSSELNVNALELDDSALYLCASSFTTQNTGELFFGEGSRLTVL.

The rearrangement links TRBV21-1 to TRBJ2-7; TRBD1 is the table's D call, not checked against the DNA. TRBV21-1 is marked as a pseudogene. There are 13 residues in the CDR3. The CDR3 DNA is TGTGCCAGGGGGACAGGGGGCCCCCAAGAGCAGTACGTC. This gives the protein CARGTGGPQEQYV.

This clone was counted only a few times. Germline and junction disagree at one end, which may indicate a read error. The chain employs TRBV4-1 and TRBJ1-6; maybe TRBD1 (5 bases). CDR1 is MGHRA and CDR2 is YSYEKL in the germline V gene. The CDR3 covers 15 residues. DNA for the CDR3: TGCGCCATCACGCCGCGACAGCACGGTAATACACCCCTCCACTTT. This encodes CAITPRQHGNTPLHF.

The V gene is TRBV6-4, the J gene TRBJ1-2; D might be TRBD1 (5 bases). Germline CDR1 and CDR2: MRHNA and SNTAGT. Trimming cost V 0 bases and J 5 bases, with 16 bases left between them. The CDR3 runs to 16 residues. CDR3 residues: CASSDSGQAPLYGYTF. The CDR3 DNA reads as TGTGCCAGCAGTGACTCTGGACAAGCCCCCTTATATGGCTACACCTTC.

This clone was found once. The rearrangement links TRBV7-9 to TRBJ2-1, with 7 bases identical to TRBD1. This CDR3 has 16 amino acids. J gave up 6 bases and V 1 base, and 9 bases lay outside the gene matches. Per the germline V gene, CDR1 is SEHNR and CDR2 is FQNEAQ (reference sequence). The CDR3 loop is CASSLEGLRGPNEQFF. CDR3 nucleotide sequence: TGTGCCAGCAGCTTAGAGGGTCTAAGGGGGCCCAATGAGCAGTTCTTC. Full variable domain (outside the CDR3, taken from reference TRBV7-9 and TRBJ2-1): DTGVSQNPRHKITKRGQNVTFRCDPISEHNRLYWYRQTLGQGPEFLTYFQNEAQLEKSRLLSDRFSAERPKGSFSTLEIQRTEQGDSAMYLCASSLEGLRGPNEQFFGPGTRLTVL.

The chain uses TRBV6-2 or TRBV6-3 and TRBJ2-1; D remains unclear. The CDR3 length is 13 residues. CDR1 and CDR2 from the germline V gene are MNHEY and SVGEGT. The ends were cut back, 5 bases at V and 8 bases at J, with 13 bases in the middle. The CDR3 loop is CASSARLSDEQFF. The CDR3 DNA sequence: TGTGCCAGCAGTGCCCGACTGTCCGATGAGCAGTTCTTC.

This chain links TRBV10-2 with TRBJ2-3, with D tentatively TRBD2 (5 bases). The germline gives CDR1 WSHSY, CDR2 SAAADI. The CDR3 runs 15 residues. Trimming removed 6 bases from V and 0 bases from J, with 13 bases in between. As DNA, the CDR3 is TGCGCCAGCAGGCAGCGGTTTAGGAGCACAGATACGCAGTATTTT. Its translation is CASRQRFRSTDTQYF.

CDR3 nucleotide sequence: TGTGCCACTCGACTAGCGGGGCCTCAAGAGACCCAGTACTTC. It translates to CATRLAGPQETQYF. This chain links TRBV15 with TRBJ2-5, with TRBD2 matching over 11 bases. The CDR3 runs to 14 residues. Germline lookup yields CDR1 LNHNV and CDR2 YYDKDF (reference sequence). Trimming at V came to 9 bases and at J to 2 bases, leaving 5 bases not matched to a gene.

This clone was counted only a few times. CDR3 sequence (DNA): TGTGCCAGCATCACGCAGGGTTTGGGGGAGACCCAGTACTTC. Encoded protein: CASITQGLGETQYF. This chain links TRBV6-5 with TRBJ2-5, with a tentative D call TRBD1 (5 bases). Trimming pared 7 bases from V and 5 bases from J, leaving 17 bases between. The CDR3 spans 14 residues. CDR1 and CDR2 (germline): MNHEY, SVGAGI.

This chain joins TRBV5-4 and TRBJ2-7; 8 nucleotides agree with TRBD1. The germline V gene has CDR1 SGHNT and CDR2 YYREEE (reference sequence). V lost 4 bases, J lost 1 base, and 7 bases stayed unmatched. This CDR3 contains 15 residues. DNA of the CDR3: TGTGCCAGCAGCGGTAGACAGGGGTTATCCTACGAGCAGTACTTC. Residues: CASSGRQGLSYEQYF. Looking up the rest from reference TRBV5-4 and TRBJ2-7 gives the full variable domain: ETGVTQSPTHLIKTRGQQVTLRCSSQSGHNTVSWYQQALGQGPQFIFQYYREEENGRGNFPPRFSGLQFPNYSSELNVNALELDDSALYLCASSGRQGLSYEQYFGPGTRLTVT.

This clone has just one count. The chain couples TRBV24-1 to TRBJ2-3; 14 bases line up with TRBD2. This CDR3 spans 15 amino acids. Germline values: CDR1 KGHDR, CDR2 SFDVKD. V trimming: 4 bases; J trimming: 4 bases; junction bases outside the gene matches: 0. The CDR3 reads CATSETSGGADTQYF. CDR3 sequence (DNA): TGTGCCACCAGTGAGACTAGCGGGGGGGCAGATACGCAGTATTTT.

V is TRBV7-6 and J is TRBJ2-3, with 11 bases that match TRBD2. J gave up 0 bases and V 5 bases, and 13 bases lay outside the gene matches. This CDR3 contains 19 residues. Germline loops: CDR1 SGHVS, CDR2 FNYEAQ. The CDR3 here is CASSPRGLAGGYSTDTQYF. CDR3 DNA: TGTGCCAGCAGCCCGAGGGGGCTAGCGGGGGGATATAGCACAGATACGCAGTATTTT.

The genes are TRBV11-2 and TRBJ1-5; 7 nucleotides line up with TRBD1. The V gene's germline CDR1 is SGHAT and CDR2 FQNNGV. The trim removed 5 bases at V and 2 bases at J, leaving 3 bases unmatched. The CDR3 runs to 14 residues. CDR3 in DNA: TGTGCCAGCAGCAGACAGGGTGGCAATCAGCCCCAGCATTTT. It codes for CASSRQGGNQPQHF.